The source of this T cell receptor (beta chain) is a study of blood T cell repertoires in COVID-19. Turning to the study itself: COVID-19 samples collected from the United States, Italy and Spain covered acute and convalescent phases. PBMCs, B-cell-depleted T cells, or T cells were the source of the cDNA or gDNA that made up the material.

How the authors handled the data: Amplifying reference gene primers gave estimates of nucleated cell counts. Measured with immunoSEQ multiplex PCR; TCRdb has only the in-frame clones, and not every one. V, J and clone size are those of that table, while D and trimming were read from the DNA. This sample has approximately 200,000 clones, with around 89% found just once. The length of the CDR3 is 14 residues. V gave up 5 bases and J gave up 5 bases; unmatched junction bases: 8. CDR1 is MNHEY, CDR2 SMNVEV, per germline (reference sequence). Sequencing was carried out using peripheral blood. V usage is TRBV27 and J usage is TRBJ1-1; TRBD1 aligns across 7 bases. The receptor's source is a woman under 40 with acute or convalescent COVID-19. As DNA, the CDR3 is TGTGCCAGCAGTGTGACAGGGTTAACTACTGAAGCTTTCTTT. Its protein is CASSVTGLTTEAFF.